Many counts were recorded for the clone carrying this T cell receptor (beta chain). MiXCR was run by TCRdb on the RACE reads, yielding one entry per CDR3 protein. The sample shows some 180,000 distinct CDR3 sequences, approximately 26% of them seen only once. Regarding time point: patch test 3, about 24 weeks after DPC sensitization. The treatment here: therapeutic diphenylcyclopropenone sensitization with weekly scalp DPC. Ahead of each patch test application, blood was drawn. Unseparated into fractions, whole blood served as the source from which total RNA was extracted. The sample originates from a study of human T cells and chemical hapten exposure. CDR3 size: 14 residues. Trimming at V came to 6 bases and at J to 4 bases, leaving 7 bases not matched to a gene. Germline V gene data show CDR1 as SQVTM and CDR2 as ANQGSEA.

The material was whole blood, obtained in connection with sensitization to the hapten diphenylcyclopropenone (DPC). The clonotype was recovered from a woman in her thirties or forties with alopecia areata. Some clones in this sample may be carry-over from other donors' samples. The chain couples TRBV29-1 to TRBJ2-3, with 10 bases matching TRBD2. For the CDR3, the DNA is TGCAGCGTAAAAGGGCTAGCGGGAGCAGATACGCAGTATTTT. Protein: CSVKGLAGADTQYF.